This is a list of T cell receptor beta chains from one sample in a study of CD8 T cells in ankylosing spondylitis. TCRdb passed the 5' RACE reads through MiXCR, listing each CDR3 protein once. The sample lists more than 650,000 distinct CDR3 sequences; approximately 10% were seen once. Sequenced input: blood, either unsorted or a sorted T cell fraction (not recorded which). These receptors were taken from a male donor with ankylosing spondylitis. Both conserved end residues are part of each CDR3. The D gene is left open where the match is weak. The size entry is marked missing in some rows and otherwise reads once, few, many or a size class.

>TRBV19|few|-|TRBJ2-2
TGTGCCAGTAGTCCCTGGCGGCTGGACACCGGGGAGCTGTTTTTT
CASSPWRLDTGELFF
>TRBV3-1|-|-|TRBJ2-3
TGTGCCAGCAGCCCCTCGGGCGAAGGTACGCAGTATTTT
CASSPSGEGTQYF
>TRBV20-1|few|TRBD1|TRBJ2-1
TGCAGTGCTCCTAACCCGAGAAAACAGGGGGCAGGCAATGAGCAGTTCTTC
CSAPNPRKQGAGNEQFF
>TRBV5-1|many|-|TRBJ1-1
TGCGCCAGCAGCTTGGCGGCGGGGAACACTGAAGCTTTCTTT
CASSLAAGNTEAFF
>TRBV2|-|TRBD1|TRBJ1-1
TGTGCCAGCAGTCAGGGGGCCTCCACTGAAGCTTTCTTT
CASSQGASTEAFF
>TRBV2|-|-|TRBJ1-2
TGTGCCAGCAGTGCAGAAGGGCCTGGCTACACCTTC
CASSAEGPGYTF
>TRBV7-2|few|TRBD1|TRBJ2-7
TGTGCCAGCAGCGGGACAGGGTGGAACGAGCAGTACTTC
CASSGTGWNEQYF
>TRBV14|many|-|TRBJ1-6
TGTGCCAGCAGCCCGACGCAGGGAATTCAGTCACCCCTCCACTTT
CASSPTQGIQSPLHF
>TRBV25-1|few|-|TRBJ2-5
TGTGCCAGCAGTGATAATTTGAGTTCAGAGACCCAGTACTTC
CASSDNLSSETQYF
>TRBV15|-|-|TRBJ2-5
TGTGCCACCAGCAAACAGGGAGAGACCCAGTACTTC
CATSKQGETQYF
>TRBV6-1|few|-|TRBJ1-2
TGTGCCAGCAGCCGATACCGGGTTACGCGTGGCTACACCTTC
CASSRYRVTRGYTF
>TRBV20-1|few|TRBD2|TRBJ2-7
TGCAGTGCTCTAGCGGGGGACTACGAGCAGTACTTC
CSALAGDYEQYF
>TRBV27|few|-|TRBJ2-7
TGTGCCAGCAGTCAGGCCCGGGGACGGGACACAGTCTACGAGCAGTACTTC
CASSQARGRDTVYEQYF
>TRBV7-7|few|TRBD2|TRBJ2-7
TGTGCTAGCAGCTTAGCGGGAACGAGGGAGCAGTACTTC
CASSLAGTREQYF
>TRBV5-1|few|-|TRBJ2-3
TGCGCCAGCAGCCCATTCAGCGGATTGGATACGCAGTATTTT
CASSPFSGLDTQYF
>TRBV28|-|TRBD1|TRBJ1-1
TGTGCCAGCAGGAAAACGAACAGGGGTTGGAACACTGAAGCTTTCTTT
CASRKTNRGWNTEAFF
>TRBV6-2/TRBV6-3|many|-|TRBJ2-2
TGTGCCAGCAGGACGAACACCGGGGAGCTGTTTTTT
CASRTNTGELFF
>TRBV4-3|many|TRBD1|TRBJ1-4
TGCGCCAGCAGCCGAGCCGACAGGGATGCTAATGAAAAACTGTTTTTT
CASSRADRDANEKLFF
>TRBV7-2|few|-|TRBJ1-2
TGTGCCAGCAGCTACTCAACAGGGTCCGGCTATGGCTACACCTTC
CASSYSTGSGYGYTF
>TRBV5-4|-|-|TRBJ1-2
TGTGCCAGCAGCTTTGGGACACTGGTTAGCTACACCTTC
CASSFGTLVSYTF
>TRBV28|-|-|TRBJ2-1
TGTGCCAGCGGGACCTGGGGGGGGCCGAATGAGCAGTTCTTC
CASGTWGGPNEQFF
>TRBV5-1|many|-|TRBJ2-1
TGCGCCAGCAGACACCGGACGGATTACAATGAGCAGTTCTTC
CASRHRTDYNEQFF
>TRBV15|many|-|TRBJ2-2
TGTGCCACCAGGGGGGCAGGCACCGGGGAGCTGTTTTTT
CATRGAGTGELFF
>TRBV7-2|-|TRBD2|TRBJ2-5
TGTGCCAGCAGCTTTGTAGCGGGGTACCAAGAGACCCAGTACTTC
CASSFVAGYQETQYF